The clone carrying this TCR beta chain was detected a few times. As yet, its antigen is unknown. Trimming at V came to 5 bases and at J to 6 bases, leaving 9 bases not matched to a gene. The CDR3 covers 15 residues. Per the germline V gene, CDR1 is LNHDA and CDR2 is SQIVND (reference sequence). An Oncomine TCR Beta short-read assay was used to sequence the DNA from cultured CD4+ T cells. In this case, cultured CD4+ T cells provided the extracted genomic DNA. MiXCR, applied by TCRdb to the PCR reads, yields one record per CDR3 protein. This repertoire shows roughly 10,000 distinct CDR3 sequences, around 66% found once; its top ten account for 10%. Treatment denoted: roughly ten-day PBMC culture with coronavirus spike peptide pools or control peptides (ViraFEST assay). The entry originates in a study of vaccination and CD4 T cells after COVID-19. Study context: Six males and four females, two of them Hispanic, were enrolled as convalescents. Overlapping spike pools from SARS-CoV-2 and HCoV-NL63, HCoV-OC43 and HCoV-229E served as culture stimuli.

Broader study findings: Median SARS-CoV-2-reactive clonotype numbers rose nonsignificantly, roughly 20 to 38.

The sample taken for sequencing was CD4+ T cells from blood, cultured in vitro. The chain uses TRBV19 and TRBJ1-4; 7 nucleotides align to TRBD1. The clonotype was recovered from a human donor who had recovered from COVID-19. The CDR3 spells CASSYYRGGDEKLFF. The CDR3, as DNA: TGTGCCAGTAGTTACTACAGGGGCGGGGATGAAAAACTGTTTTTT.